The T cell receptor beta chain described here comes from a study of blood T cell repertoires in COVID-19. Study details: From T cells, B-cell-depleted T cells, or PBMCs came the material, which was cDNA or gDNA.

This CDR3 has 13 residues. The ends lost 2 bases at V and 14 bases at J; junction bases unmatched: 8. The germline V gene encodes CDR1 SGHNT and CDR2 YYREEE (reference sequence). Per the original methods: Counts of nucleated cells, estimated from reference gene primer amplification, were obtained. TCRdb keeps only in-frame clones here, not all; method: immunoSEQ multiplex PCR. The DNA gave D and trimming, while V, J and clone size come from that table. Of about 280,000 clones in the sample, 90% were seen once. The sequence was obtained from a woman younger than 30 with acute COVID-19. The V and J genes are TRBV5-4 and TRBJ2-4; 9 nucleotides agree with TRBD2. The sequenced sample consisted of PBMCs or T cells enriched from blood (not recorded which). The CDR3, as DNA: TGTGCCAGCAGCTTATATTCTAGCGGGAAGAAGTACTTC. This gives the protein CASSLYSSGKKYF.